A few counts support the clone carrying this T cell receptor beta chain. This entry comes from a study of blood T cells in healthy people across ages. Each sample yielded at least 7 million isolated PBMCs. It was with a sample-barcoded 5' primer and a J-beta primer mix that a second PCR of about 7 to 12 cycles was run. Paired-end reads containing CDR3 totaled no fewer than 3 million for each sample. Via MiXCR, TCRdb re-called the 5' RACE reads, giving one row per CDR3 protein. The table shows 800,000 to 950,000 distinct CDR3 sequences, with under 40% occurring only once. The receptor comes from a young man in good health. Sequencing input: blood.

In DNA form, the CDR3 reads TGTGCCATCAGTGACTCGGATGGCTACACCTTC. Translated, it gives CAISDSDGYTF. This rearrangement joins TRBV10-3 to TRBJ1-2, with no clear D. The CDR3 covers 11 residues. V gave up 3 bases and J gave up 6 bases, with 5 bases separating them. Germline loops: CDR1 ENHRY, CDR2 SYGVKD.